This T cell receptor (beta chain) derives from a study of T cell changes during pregnancy in multiple sclerosis. The germline V gene has CDR1 MNHNS and CDR2 SASEGT. Germline trimming cut 5 bases from V and 7 bases from J; bases unmatched to any gene: 8. The CDR3 spans 15 residues. This table comes from immunoSEQ multiplex PCR, and its TCRdb copy is limited to in-frame clones, with some not included. In the table there are about 72,000 clones, around 92% of which are singletons. This receptor was identified in a female donor in good health, enrolled as a control in a pregnancy study. The chain carries TRBV6-1 and TRBJ2-1; the match to TRBD1 covers 10 bases. This sample comprised peripheral blood, obtained in the third trimester of pregnancy. The CDR3 DNA reads as TGTGCCAGCAGTCCCGGGACAGGGGAATGGAATGAGCAGTTCTTC. This codes for CASSPGTGEWNEQFF.